The 6 T cell receptor beta chains below come from one sample, sequenced in a study of CD8 T cells in Susac syndrome. RNA amounts of about 0.5 to 1 ug underwent reverse transcription with random hexamers. Each CDR3 protein gets one entry after TCRdb re-called the immunoSEQ multiplex PCR reads with MiXCR. The table shows some 450,000 distinct CDR3 sequences, with around 83% occurring only once. Sequencing was done on a sample of CD8+ T cells from PBMCs. The receptors derive from a human donor with multiple sclerosis.

This rearrangement joins TRBV28 to TRBJ1-1; D perhaps matches TRBD1 (5 bases). This CDR3 is 16 amino acids long. The germline gives CDR1 MDHEN, CDR2 SYDVKM. V was cut by 3 bases and J by 4 bases, with 18 bases left in between. The CDR3 sequence: CASSLYEVYRGTEAFF. For the CDR3, the DNA is TGTGCCAGCAGTTTGTACGAGGTGTATAGGGGCACTGAAGCTTTCTTT.

V and J are TRBV11-2 and TRBJ2-2; 10 bases fit TRBD1. CDR3 length: 19 amino acids. CDR1 and CDR2 (germline): SGHAT, FQNNGV. The J segment lost 0 bases and the V segment lost 6 bases, leaving 13 bases of the junction unmatched. CDR3 region: CASSFLGQGSWANTGELFF. CDR3 bases: TGTGCCAGCAGTTTCCTGGGACAGGGGTCATGGGCGAACACCGGGGAGCTGTTTTTT.

The chain employs TRBV7-2 and TRBJ2-2, with 9 bases aligning to TRBD2. Germline V gene sequence: CDR1 SGHTA, CDR2 FQGNSA. Trimming removed 2 bases from V and 2 bases from J; junction bases left unmatched: 9. This CDR3 has 18 amino acids. As DNA, the CDR3 is TGTGCCAGCAGCTTATCCTTCCCGACTAGCGGAAACACCGGGGAGCTGTTTTTT. Residues: CASSLSFPTSGNTGELFF.

The gene calls are TRBV4-1 and TRBJ2-5, with a tentative D call TRBD1 (6 bases). The CDR3 is 16 residues long. Germline values: CDR1 MGHRA, CDR2 YSYEKL. V was cut by 4 bases and J by 0 bases, with 15 bases left in between. The CDR3 region is CASSRTGTSYQETQYF. The CDR3 DNA sequence: TGCGCCAGCAGCCGCACCGGGACATCGTACCAAGAGACCCAGTACTTC.

The chain carries TRBV20-1 and TRBJ2-7; weak D call: TRBD1 (5 bases). Trimming removed 0 bases from V and 5 bases from J, with 14 bases in between. CDR1 and CDR2 (germline): DFQATT, SNEGSKA (reference sequence). This CDR3 is built from 14 residues. The CDR3 loop reads CSARDRGRVDEQYF. CDR3 nucleotide sequence: TGCAGTGCTAGAGATAGGGGCAGGGTGGACGAGCAGTACTTC.

This chain connects TRBV11-3 to TRBJ2-3; 7 positions agree with TRBD1. Looked up from germline, CDR1 is SGHNT and CDR2 is YENEEA. The CDR3 totals 13 residues. J was trimmed by 4 bases and V by 5 bases; bases with no gene match: 3. The CDR3 here is CASSRQGSDTQYF. For the CDR3, the DNA is TGTGCCAGCAGCCGACAGGGTTCAGATACGCAGTATTTT.